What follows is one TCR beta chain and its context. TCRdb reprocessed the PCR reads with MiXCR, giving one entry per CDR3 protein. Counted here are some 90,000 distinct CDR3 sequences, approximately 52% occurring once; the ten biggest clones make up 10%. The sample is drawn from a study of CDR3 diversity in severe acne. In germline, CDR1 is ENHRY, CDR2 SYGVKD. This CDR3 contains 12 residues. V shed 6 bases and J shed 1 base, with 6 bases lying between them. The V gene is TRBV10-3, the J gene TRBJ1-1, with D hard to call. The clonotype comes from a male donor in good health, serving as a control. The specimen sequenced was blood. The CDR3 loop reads CAISLGNTEAFF. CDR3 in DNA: TGTGCCATCAGCCTGGGGAACACTGAAGCTTTCTTT.